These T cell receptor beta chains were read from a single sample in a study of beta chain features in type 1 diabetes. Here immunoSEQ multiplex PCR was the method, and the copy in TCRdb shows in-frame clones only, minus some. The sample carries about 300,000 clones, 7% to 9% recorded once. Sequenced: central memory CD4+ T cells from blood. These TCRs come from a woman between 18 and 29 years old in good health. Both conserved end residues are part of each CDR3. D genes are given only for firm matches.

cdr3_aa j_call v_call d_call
CASSWPPRGPNTGELFF TRBJ2-2 TRBV5-1 TRBD1
CASSLDPGTGQETQYF TRBJ2-5 TRBV5-1 TRBD1
CASSGNQPQHF TRBJ1-5 TRBV28 NA
CASSLSGYGWNGYTF TRBJ1-2 TRBV28 NA
CASGLSQGYNEQFF TRBJ2-1 TRBV12-5 NA
CASSLGRNEQFF TRBJ2-1 TRBV5-1 NA
CASSEWASRETQYF TRBJ2-5 TRBV25-1 NA
CASSEGILSSYNEQFF TRBJ2-1 TRBV6-1 NA
CASSLVLGEETQYF TRBJ2-5 TRBV7-8 NA
CASSAGLALEQFF TRBJ2-1 TRBV14 NA
CASSPDGTDNSPLHF TRBJ1-6 TRBV9 TRBD1
CASSIDRGRENDQPQHF TRBJ1-5 TRBV19 NA
CAISDVQGSNNEQFF TRBJ2-1 TRBV10-3 NA
CASSRDRDEQFF TRBJ2-1 TRBV9 TRBD1
CASSQDMTSYNEQFF TRBJ2-1 TRBV5-4 NA
CASSQETGYTEAFF TRBJ1-1 TRBV14 NA
CASKTSNQPQHF TRBJ1-5 TRBV28 NA
CASSYITGTIHYEQYF TRBJ2-7 TRBV6-6 TRBD2
CASSLVQARENEQYF TRBJ2-7 TRBV11-3 NA
CASSYTGGNEKLFF TRBJ1-4 TRBV7-2 TRBD1
CASRSQGSGAKETQYF TRBJ2-5 TRBV6-6 NA
CASSQVSRGDTQYF TRBJ2-3 TRBV4-1 NA
CASSVGAVSGNTIYF TRBJ1-3 TRBV6-5 NA
CASSQEDSGGADGANVLTF TRBJ2-6 TRBV4-3 TRBD2
CATRDRGQVGSQPQHF TRBJ1-5 TRBV27 TRBD1
CSARQTGLGTDTQYF TRBJ2-3 TRBV29-1 NA
CASSEGVFQPQHF TRBJ1-5 TRBV6-1 NA
CASSPTGGSGYNEQFF TRBJ2-1 TRBV7-2 TRBD2
CASSLGYSTDTQYF TRBJ2-3 TRBV7-2 NA
CASSISGGGRSNQPQHF TRBJ1-5 TRBV19 NA
CASSPQGFETQYF TRBJ2-5 TRBV9 NA
CASSLGNLGQYF TRBJ2-7 TRBV7-2 NA
CASRVTGAEAFF TRBJ1-1 TRBV5-1 TRBD1
CASSHRGNEQFF TRBJ2-1 TRBV4-1 NA
CASSQVYTSGRASYEQYF TRBJ2-7 TRBV4-3 TRBD2
CASSGLAGGITDTQYF TRBJ2-3 TRBV5-4 TRBD2
CASSPRLDRGLEKLFF TRBJ1-4 TRBV14 TRBD1
CASSLGHRGGEKLFF TRBJ1-4 TRBV7-2 TRBD1
CASSDGGNGKTQYF TRBJ2-5 TRBV2 NA
CASKNRNTEAFF TRBJ1-1 TRBV19 NA
CASSLGQLGDSPLHF TRBJ1-6 TRBV7-2 TRBD1
CASSTGTGVSPLHF TRBJ1-6 TRBV4-1 TRBD1
CASSLAEVGSIGQYF TRBJ2-3 TRBV11-2 NA
CASSLAIGQPSSGANVLTF TRBJ2-6 TRBV7-6 NA
CASSLLTAFSGANVLTF TRBJ2-6 TRBV5-4 NA
CASKGDSYNEQFF TRBJ2-1 TRBV5-1 TRBD1
CASKVQGTNQPQHF TRBJ1-5 TRBV19 NA
CASSLGRAFNEQFF TRBJ2-1 TRBV5-6 NA
CASKASAPNNEQFF TRBJ2-1 TRBV7-6 NA
CASRPYFDSSTDTQYF TRBJ2-3 TRBV7-9 NA
CASHRWNTGELFF TRBJ2-2 TRBV2 NA
CASERGTSGRGGHEQYF TRBJ2-7 TRBV5-1 TRBD2